The clone carrying this T cell receptor (beta chain) was picked up a small number of times. Its antigen is undetermined. Amplified TCR beta CDR3 regions derived from RNA transcripts. HTBI primers were employed in a first-round RT-PCR of the TCR CDR3. TCRdb re-derived calls from the multiplex PCR reads in MiXCR, one entry per CDR3 protein. The sample lists roughly 550,000 distinct CDR3 sequences; more than 15% were seen once. This specimen belongs to a study of T cells in Graves' hyperthyroidism and ophthalmopathy. Overall study results and limits: The majority of expanded thyroid clonotypes above 0.001 also appeared in blood.

CDR3 length: 14 amino acids. The V and J ends lost 1 base and 4 bases respectively, with 10 bases between them. The V gene's germline CDR1 is MDHEN and CDR2 SYDVKM. The clonotype originates from a woman aged 30 to 39 with Graves' ophthalmopathy. The rearrangement links TRBV28 to TRBJ1-1; D remains ambiguous. Material: blood. The CDR3 sequence: CASSLYGWGTEAFF. CDR3 DNA: TGTGCCAGCAGTTTATATGGGTGGGGCACTGAAGCTTTCTTT.